One and the same sample provided the 26 T cell receptor beta chains below, sequenced in a study of cytomegalovirus exposure and HLA in healthy donors. PCR amplification relied on 60 Vbeta primers (plus 13 Jbeta primers). Using immunoSEQ multiplex PCR, the repertoire was profiled, and TCRdb retains in-frame clones only, with some absent. The data show 95,000 to 120,000 clones, about 78% seen once. Specimen: PBMCs. The receptors stem from a woman between 25 and 40 years old in good health and CMV-seropositive.

The chain couples TRBV25-1 to TRBJ2-7; 7 bases are a match to TRBD2. Germline loops: CDR1 MGHDK, CDR2 SYGVNS. Trimming removed 6 bases from V and 3 bases from J; junction bases left unmatched: 5. CDR3 length: 13 residues. The CDR3 DNA follows: TGTGCCAGCAGGCACGGGAGGCTCTACGAGCAGTACTTC. This encodes CASRHGRLYEQYF.

In this sample, this clone turned up a few times. The genes are TRBV7-9 and TRBJ2-1, with 10 nucleotides matching TRBD2. Germline CDR1 SEHNR, CDR2 FQNEAQ (reference sequence). The CDR3 runs 18 residues. With V trimmed by 1 base and J by 2 bases, 8 bases remained unmatched. CDR3 nucleotides: TGTGCCAGCAGCTTAGTGTCTAGCGGGAGTGTTGCCTACAATGAGCAGTTCTTC. It codes for CASSLVSSGSVAYNEQFF. Full variable domain (remainder filled in from reference TRBV7-9 and TRBJ2-1): DTGVSQNPRHKITKRGQNVTFRCDPISEHNRLYWYRQTLGQGPEFLTYFQNEAQLEKSRLLSDRFSAERPKGSFSTLEIQRTEQGDSAMYLCASSLVSSGSVAYNEQFFGPGTRLTVL.

The chain employs TRBV6-1 and TRBJ2-7; D not resolved. V lost 5 bases and J 4 bases, leaving 12 bases between the germline ends. Germline V lookup: CDR1 MNHNS, CDR2 SASEGT. The CDR3 extends over 13 amino acids. As DNA, the CDR3 is TGTGCCAGCAGTCCCTCTCCGAGATACGAGCAGTACTTC. The encoded protein is CASSPSPRYEQYF.

The table lists this clone with a few counts. This chain connects TRBV11-3 to TRBJ2-1; TRBD1 might be the D (6 bases). Trimming cost V 5 bases and J 6 bases, with 23 bases left between them. CDR1 and CDR2 (germline): SGHNT, YENEEA. The CDR3 has 17 amino acids. The CDR3 coding sequence is TGTGCCAGCAGCCCACCATCCGAGGCAGGGGTCCCCAATGAGCAGTTCTTC. It is translated as CASSPPSEAGVPNEQFF.

The V and J genes are TRBV6-6 and TRBJ1-5; D gene unclear. In germline, CDR1 is MNHNY, CDR2 SVGAGI (reference sequence). This CDR3 is 13 amino acids long. Deletions cut 8 bases from V and 0 bases from J, with 8 bases between. The CDR3 DNA follows: TGTGCCAGCCGGGATTATAGCAATCAGCCCCAGCATTTT. Translation gives CASRDYSNQPQHF.

The chain is built from TRBV9 and TRBJ2-2, with D possibly being TRBD1 (6 bases). This CDR3 is built from 15 residues. CDR1 is SGDLS and CDR2 is YYNGEE in the germline V gene. Trimming pared 1 base from V and 2 bases from J, leaving 9 bases between. CDR3 bases: TGTGCCAGCAGCGTATACAGGGCTAACACCGGGGAGCTGTTTTTT. As protein: CASSVYRANTGELFF.

The rearrangement joins TRBV10-3 to TRBJ2-5; TRBD2 matches at 7 bases. The J call is uncertain, as TRBJ2-7 better fits the DNA end. The CDR3 has 14 residues. Germline loops: CDR1 ENHRY, CDR2 SYGVKD. This CDR3 is CAISGGGVAYEQYF. The CDR3 DNA reads as TGTGCCATCAGTGGGGGGGGAGTCGCCTACGAGCAGTACTTC.

CDR3 sequence reads: CASTGGDEQFF. The DNA for the CDR3 is TGTGCCTCGACTGGTGGCGATGAGCAGTTCTTC. The V gene is TRBV10-3, the J gene TRBJ2-1; D is unclear. V was pared by 11 bases and J by 8 bases, with 13 bases between. Per the germline V gene, CDR1 is ENHRY and CDR2 is SYGVKD. CDR3 length equals 11 residues.

The chain is built from TRBV4-1 and TRBJ1-6; 9 nucleotides line up with TRBD1. The CDR3 covers 18 residues. V lost 1 base to trimming and J lost 8 bases; unmatched junction nucleotides: 12. Per the germline V gene, CDR1 is MGHRA and CDR2 is YSYEKL. CDR3 nucleotide sequence: TGCGCCAGCAGCCAAGGGGGGATCGTCGGACAGGGGTATTCACCCCTCCACTTT. This encodes CASSQGGIVGQGYSPLHF.

The chain couples TRBV11-2 to TRBJ2-3; 9 bases line up with TRBD2. The CDR3 has 15 amino acids. Germline V gene sequence: CDR1 SGHAT, CDR2 FQNNGV. V shed 1 base and J 2 bases; nucleotides not matched to a gene: 1. The CDR3 region is CASSLVAGDTDTQYF. Here the CDR3 DNA reads TGTGCCAGCAGCTTAGTAGCGGGAGACACAGATACGCAGTATTTT. Drawing the rest from reference TRBV11-2 and TRBJ2-3, the complete variable domain is EAGVAQSPRYKIIEKRQSVAFWCNPISGHATLYWYQQILGQGPKLLIQFQNNGVVDDSQLPKDRFSAERLKGVDSTLKIQPAKLEDSAVYLCASSLVAGDTDTQYFGPGTRLTVL.

This clone was detected a few times. The chain couples TRBV30 to TRBJ2-2; D is unresolved. In germline, CDR1 is GTSNPN, CDR2 SVGIG (reference sequence). This CDR3 comprises 13 residues. The V end lost 5 bases, the J end lost 5 bases, and 12 bases lay between the germline ends. The CDR3 DNA sequence: TGTGCCTGGTCACCCTTACTAACCGGGGAGCTGTTTTTT. Its protein is CAWSPLLTGELFF. Variable domain in full (rest from reference TRBV30 and TRBJ2-2): SQTIHQWPATLVQPVGSPLSLECTVEGTSNPNLYWYRQAAGRGLQLLFYSVGIGQISSEVPQNLSASRPQDRQFILSSKKLLLSDSGFYLCAWSPLLTGELFFGEGSRLTVL.

The CDR3 region is CASSEGWQVLAPDRGNWVSTEAFF. In DNA form, the CDR3 reads TGTGCCAGCAGTGAGGGGTGGCAGGTACTTGCTCCCGACAGGGGAAATTGGGTGAGCACTGAAGCTTTCTTT. V is TRBV2 and J is TRBJ1-1; 8 nucleotides line up with TRBD1. Germline lookup yields CDR1 SNHLY and CDR2 FYNNEI. V was clipped by 3 bases and J by 4 bases; unmatched bases: 34. The CDR3 extends over 24 amino acids.

This clone turned up a few times. This chain connects TRBV30 to TRBJ1-4; D is perhaps TRBD1 (5 bases). CDR1 GTSNPN and CDR2 SVGIG come from the germline V gene (reference sequence). CDR3 length: 15 amino acids. Trimming shortened V by 0 bases and J by 5 bases, and 13 bases separated the two germline ends. CDR3 bases: TGTGCCTGGAGTGTACCCCAGGGCTCGAATGAAAAACTGTTTTTT. Encoded protein: CAWSVPQGSNEKLFF.

J is TRBJ2-5 and V is TRBV5-4; 9 bases match TRBD1. This CDR3 spans 14 amino acids. Germline V lookup: CDR1 SGHNT, CDR2 YYREEE (reference sequence). The ends lost 4 bases at V and 7 bases at J; junction bases unmatched: 8. The CDR3 DNA reads as TGTGCCAGCAGCCCTCCGGGACAGGGTTCGACCCAGTACTTC. It yields the protein CASSPPGQGSTQYF. Drawing the rest from reference TRBV5-4 and TRBJ2-5, the complete variable domain is ETGVTQSPTHLIKTRGQQVTLRCSSQSGHNTVSWYQQALGQGPQFIFQYYREEENGRGNFPPRFSGLQFPNYSSELNVNALELDDSALYLCASSPPGQGSTQYFGPGTRLLVL.

This rearrangement joins TRBV10-3 to TRBJ1-5; 7 nucleotides line up with TRBD1. The CDR3 loop spans 14 amino acids. After removal of 3 bases from V and 8 bases from J, the junction contained 7 bases not matched to a gene. Germline CDR1 is ENHRY and CDR2 is SYGVKD. The CDR3 coding sequence is TGTGCCATCAGTGAACAAGGGCAGGGGGAGCCCCAGCATTTT. This gives the protein CAISEQGQGEPQHF.

The gene calls are TRBV28 and TRBJ2-6, with TRBD1 identical over 7 bases. This CDR3 is built from 17 residues. Germline assignment: CDR1 MDHEN and CDR2 SYDVKM. J was trimmed by 2 bases and V by 8 bases; bases with no gene match: 12. The CDR3 bases are TGTGCCAGCGGAACCCGACAGGGCGGACCTGGGGCCAACGTCCTGACTTTC. The encoded protein is CASGTRQGGPGANVLTF.

The J gene is TRBJ1-2, the V gene TRBV29-1, with D maybe TRBD1 (6 bases). Germline loops: CDR1 SQVTM, CDR2 ANQGSEA. The V end was cut by 3 bases, the J end by 6 bases, with 8 bases between. The CDR3 loop spans 11 amino acids. The CDR3 DNA follows: TGCAGCGTTGAGGACAGAGATGGCTACACCTTC. As protein: CSVEDRDGYTF.

V usage is TRBV5-6 and J usage is TRBJ2-5; D is ambiguous. The CDR3 loop spans 13 amino acids. Germline values: CDR1 SGHDT, CDR2 YYEEEE. V lost 0 bases to trimming and J lost 3 bases, with 6 bases between them. CDR3 loop: CASSLGLKETQYF. The CDR3 DNA sequence: TGTGCCAGCAGCTTGGGTCTAAAAGAGACCCAGTACTTC.

CDR3 sequence reads: CASSLGTGEYEQYF. The CDR3 DNA reads TGCGCCAGCAGCCTAGGGACAGGGGAATACGAGCAGTACTTC. V is TRBV5-1 and J is TRBJ2-7, with 10 nucleotides matching TRBD1. Germline trimming cut 4 bases from V and 4 bases from J; bases unmatched to any gene: 5. The V gene's germline CDR1 is SGHRS and CDR2 YFSETQ. This CDR3 is built from 14 residues. The full variable domain, with the rest looked up from reference TRBV5-1 and TRBJ2-7, is KAGVTQTPRYLIKTRGQQVTLSCSPISGHRSVSWYQQTPGQGLQFLFEYFSETQRNKGNFPGRFSGRQFSNSRSEMNVSTLELGDSALYLCASSLGTGEYEQYFGPGTRLTVT.

This clone appeared a single time. The chain combines TRBV27 with TRBJ1-1; 7 bases line up with TRBD1. The CDR3 has 16 residues. Per germline, CDR1 MNHEY and CDR2 SMNVEV (reference sequence). The junction had 10 bases not matched to a gene; V was cut back by 6 bases and J by 0 bases. In nucleotides, the CDR3 is TGTGCCAGCAGCTCGGAGGGGGCGAGGGTGAACACTGAAGCTTTCTTT. It codes for CASSSEGARVNTEAFF.

The J gene is TRBJ1-6, the V gene TRBV5-5; D is perhaps TRBD1 (6 bases). The CDR3 is made up of 15 amino acids. V lost 3 bases and J 11 bases, leaving 18 bases between the germline ends. From germline, CDR1 is SGHKS and CDR2 YYEKEE (reference sequence). The DNA of the CDR3 is TGTGCCAGCAGCTCCGTCCGGGACATAAGGACACCCCTCCACTTT. Its protein product is CASSSVRDIRTPLHF.

The chain recombines TRBV5-1 with TRBJ2-1; 11 nucleotides agree with TRBD2. In germline, CDR1 is SGHRS, CDR2 YFSETQ. Germline trimming cut 4 bases from V and 4 bases from J; bases unmatched to any gene: 7. The CDR3 has 16 amino acids. CDR3 DNA: TGCGCCAGCAGCGGACTACTAGCGGGGGAATACAATGAGCAGTTCTTC. Residues: CASSGLLAGEYNEQFF.

The DNA of the CDR3 is TGTGCCAGCTCAGACAGAGATCAGCCCCAGCATTTT. Its translation is CASSDRDQPQHF. The rearrangement uses TRBV18 and TRBJ1-5, with D perhaps matching TRBD1 (5 bases). The V gene lost 5 bases and the J gene lost 5 bases, with 7 bases spanning the gap. The CDR3 covers 12 residues. Germline loops: CDR1 KGHSH, CDR2 LQKENI.

This chain joins TRBV5-1 and TRBJ1-2, with a weak D call TRBD1 (5 bases). V was trimmed by 4 bases and J by 0 bases, leaving 10 bases between them. Germline V lookup: CDR1 SGHRS, CDR2 YFSETQ. The CDR3 spans 14 residues. This CDR3 is CASSETGSNYGYTF. Here the CDR3 DNA reads TGCGCCAGCAGCGAAACAGGCTCTAACTATGGCTACACCTTC.

The chain has TRBV4-1 and TRBJ2-5; a weak D match, TRBD1 (6 bases). The DNA end is a closer match to TRBJ2-7, so the J assignment may be wrong. The CDR3 sequence is 14 residues long. The germline CDR1 and CDR2 sequences are MGHRA and YSYEKL. The CDR3 spells CASSQVQGGDEQYF. The DNA for the CDR3 is TGCGCCAGCAGCCAAGTACAGGGTGGCGACGAGCAGTACTTC.

This sequence joins TRBV10-3 and TRBJ1-2; D possibly corresponds to TRBD1 (6 bases). The CDR3 is 12 residues long. Trimming cost V 5 bases and J 8 bases, with 12 bases left between them. Germline CDR1 is ENHRY and CDR2 is SYGVKD. In DNA, the CDR3 is TGTGCCATCAGTCGGGGGGCAGGAGGCTACACCTTC. Translating it yields CAISRGAGGYTF.